This paragraph covers one T cell receptor (beta chain) sequence. Its antigen is not known. PCR employed 60 Vbeta and 13 Jbeta primers. Profiling relied on immunoSEQ multiplex PCR, and the TCRdb table lists in-frame clones only, not all of them. The table includes about 190,000 clones, roughly four fifths detected once. Between the trimmed V and J ends, which lost 4 bases and 8 bases, there was a span of 12 bases. The CDR3 spans 13 residues. Germline V gives CDR1 SGHAT, CDR2 FQNNGV. This sample was taken from a study of cytomegalovirus exposure and HLA in healthy donors. Points from the study as a whole: Earlier results showed most TCR beta V segments being productive about 87% or about 30% of the time.

Sequenced: PBMCs. This chain connects TRBV11-2 to TRBJ2-1; D remains ambiguous. This sequence was found in a woman aged 25-40 years in good health and CMV-seropositive. CDR3 in DNA: TGTGCCAGCAGCTCAAAACCCGGAGATGAGCAGTTCTTC. It specifies CASSSKPGDEQFF.